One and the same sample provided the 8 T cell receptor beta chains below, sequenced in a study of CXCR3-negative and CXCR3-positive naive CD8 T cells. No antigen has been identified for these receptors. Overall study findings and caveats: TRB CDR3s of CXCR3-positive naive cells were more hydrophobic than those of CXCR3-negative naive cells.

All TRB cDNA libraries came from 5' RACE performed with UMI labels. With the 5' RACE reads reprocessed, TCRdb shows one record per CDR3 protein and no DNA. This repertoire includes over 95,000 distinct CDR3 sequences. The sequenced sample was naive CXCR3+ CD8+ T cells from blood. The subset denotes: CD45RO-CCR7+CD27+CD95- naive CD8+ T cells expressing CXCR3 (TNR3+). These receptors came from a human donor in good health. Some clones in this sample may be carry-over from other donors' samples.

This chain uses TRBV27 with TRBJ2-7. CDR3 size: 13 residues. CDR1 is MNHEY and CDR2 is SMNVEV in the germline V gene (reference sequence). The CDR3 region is CASGLSPSYEQYF.

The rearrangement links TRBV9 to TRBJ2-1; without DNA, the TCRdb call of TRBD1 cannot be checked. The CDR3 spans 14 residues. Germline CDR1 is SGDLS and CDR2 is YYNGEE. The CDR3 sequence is CASSVAGGAYEQFF.

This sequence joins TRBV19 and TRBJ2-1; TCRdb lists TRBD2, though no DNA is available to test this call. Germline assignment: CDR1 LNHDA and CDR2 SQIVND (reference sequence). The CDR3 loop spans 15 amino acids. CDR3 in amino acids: CASSLQGPLDNEQFF.

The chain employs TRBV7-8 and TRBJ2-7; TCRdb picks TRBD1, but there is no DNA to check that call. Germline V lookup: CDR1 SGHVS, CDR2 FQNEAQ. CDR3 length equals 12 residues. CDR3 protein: CASSTGTSEQYF.

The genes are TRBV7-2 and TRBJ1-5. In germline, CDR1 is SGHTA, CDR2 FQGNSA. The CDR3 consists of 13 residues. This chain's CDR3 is CASSWAGNQPQHF. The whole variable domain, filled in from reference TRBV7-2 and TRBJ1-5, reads GAGVSQSPSNKVTEKGKDVELRCDPISGHTALYWYRQSLGQGLEFLIYFQGNSAPDKSGLPSDRFSAERTGGSVSTLTIQRTQQEDSAVYLCASSWAGNQPQHFGDGTRLSIL.

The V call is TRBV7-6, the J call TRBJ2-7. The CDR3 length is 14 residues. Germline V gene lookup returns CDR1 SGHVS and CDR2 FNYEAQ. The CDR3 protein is CASSSAGGTYEQYF.

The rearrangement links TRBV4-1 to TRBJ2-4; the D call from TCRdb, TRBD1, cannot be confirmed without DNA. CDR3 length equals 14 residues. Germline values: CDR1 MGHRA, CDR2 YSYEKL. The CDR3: CASSPRSRENIQYF.

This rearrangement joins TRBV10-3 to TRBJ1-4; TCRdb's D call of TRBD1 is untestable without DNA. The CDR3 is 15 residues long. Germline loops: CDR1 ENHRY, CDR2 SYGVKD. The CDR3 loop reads CAISESAGINEKLFF.